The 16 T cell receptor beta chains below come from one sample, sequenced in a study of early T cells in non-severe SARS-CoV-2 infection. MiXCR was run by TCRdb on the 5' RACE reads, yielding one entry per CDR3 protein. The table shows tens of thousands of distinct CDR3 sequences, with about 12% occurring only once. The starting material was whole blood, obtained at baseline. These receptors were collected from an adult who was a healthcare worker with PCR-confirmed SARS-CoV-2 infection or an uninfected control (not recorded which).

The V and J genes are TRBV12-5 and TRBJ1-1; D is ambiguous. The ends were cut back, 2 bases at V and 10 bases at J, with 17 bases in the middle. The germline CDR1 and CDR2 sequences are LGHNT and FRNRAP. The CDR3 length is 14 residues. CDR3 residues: CASGLRLQVAGAFF. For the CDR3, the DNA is TGTGCTAGTGGTTTGAGACTCCAAGTCGCTGGAGCTTTCTTT.

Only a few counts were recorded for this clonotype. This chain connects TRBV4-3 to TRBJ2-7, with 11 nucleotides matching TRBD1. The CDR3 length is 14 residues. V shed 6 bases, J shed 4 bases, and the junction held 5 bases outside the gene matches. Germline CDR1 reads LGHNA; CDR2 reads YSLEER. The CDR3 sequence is CASSWGTGGYEQYF. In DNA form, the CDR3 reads TGCGCCAGCAGTTGGGGGACAGGGGGTTACGAGCAGTACTTC.

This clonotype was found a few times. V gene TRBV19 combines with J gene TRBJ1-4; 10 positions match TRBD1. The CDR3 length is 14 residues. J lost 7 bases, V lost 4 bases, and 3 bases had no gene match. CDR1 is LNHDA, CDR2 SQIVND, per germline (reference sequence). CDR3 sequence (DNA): TGTGCCAGTAGTACCTGGGACAGGGGTGAAAAACTGTTTTTT. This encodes CASSTWDRGEKLFF. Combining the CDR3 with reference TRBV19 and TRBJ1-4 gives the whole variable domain DGGITQSPKYLFRKEGQNVTLSCEQNLNHDAMYWYRQDPGQGLRLIYYSQIVNDFQKGDIAEGYSVSREKKESFPLTVTSAQKNPTAFYLCASSTWDRGEKLFFGSGTQLSVL.

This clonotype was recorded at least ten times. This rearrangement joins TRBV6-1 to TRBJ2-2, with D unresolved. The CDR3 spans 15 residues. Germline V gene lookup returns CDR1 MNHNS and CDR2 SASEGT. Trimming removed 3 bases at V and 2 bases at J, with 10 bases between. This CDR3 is CASSEETDNTGELFF. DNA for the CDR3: TGTGCCAGCAGTGAGGAGACGGACAACACCGGGGAGCTGTTTTTT.

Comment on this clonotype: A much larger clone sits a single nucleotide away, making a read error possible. DNA for the CDR3: TGTGCCAGCAGCCTGGGACAGTCTAATGAAAAACTGTTTTTT. This encodes CASSLGQSNEKLFF. The J gene is TRBJ1-4, the V gene TRBV7-9; 7 bases are shared with TRBD1. J lost 3 bases, V lost 5 bases, and 3 bases had no gene match. From germline, CDR1 is SEHNR and CDR2 FQNEAQ (reference sequence). This CDR3 spans 14 amino acids.

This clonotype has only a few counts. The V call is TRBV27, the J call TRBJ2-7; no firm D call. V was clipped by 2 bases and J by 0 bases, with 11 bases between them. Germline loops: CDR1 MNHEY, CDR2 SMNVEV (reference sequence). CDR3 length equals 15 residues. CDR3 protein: CASSLASEISYEQYF. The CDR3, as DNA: TGTGCCAGCAGTTTAGCGTCTGAGATCTCCTACGAGCAGTACTTC.

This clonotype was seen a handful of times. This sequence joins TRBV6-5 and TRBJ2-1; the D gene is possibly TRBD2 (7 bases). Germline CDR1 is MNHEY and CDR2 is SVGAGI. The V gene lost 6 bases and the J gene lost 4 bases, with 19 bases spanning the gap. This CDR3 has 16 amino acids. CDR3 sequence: CASSGRGGGRYNEQFF. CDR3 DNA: TGTGCCAGCAGCGGAAGAGGGGGAGGGAGATACAATGAGCAGTTCTTC.

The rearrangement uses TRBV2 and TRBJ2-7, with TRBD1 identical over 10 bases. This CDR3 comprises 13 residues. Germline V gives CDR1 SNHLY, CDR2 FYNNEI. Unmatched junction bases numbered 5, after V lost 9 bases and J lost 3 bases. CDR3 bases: TGTGCCAGTAAGGGACAGGGGATCTACGAGCAGTACTTC. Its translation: CASKGQGIYEQYF.

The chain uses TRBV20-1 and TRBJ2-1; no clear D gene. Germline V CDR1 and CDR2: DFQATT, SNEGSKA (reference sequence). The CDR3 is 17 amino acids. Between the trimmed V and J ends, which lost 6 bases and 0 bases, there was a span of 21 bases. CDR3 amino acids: CSAKEWMDMFSYNEQFF. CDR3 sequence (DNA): TGCAGTGCCAAGGAATGGATGGATATGTTCTCCTACAATGAGCAGTTCTTC.

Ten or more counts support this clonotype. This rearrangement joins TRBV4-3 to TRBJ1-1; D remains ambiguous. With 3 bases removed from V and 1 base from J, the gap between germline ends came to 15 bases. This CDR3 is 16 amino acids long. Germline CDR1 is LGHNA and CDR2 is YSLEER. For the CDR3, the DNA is TGCGCCAGCAGCCAGGAGATGGGGAACCAGAACACTGAAGCTTTCTTT. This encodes CASSQEMGNQNTEAFF.

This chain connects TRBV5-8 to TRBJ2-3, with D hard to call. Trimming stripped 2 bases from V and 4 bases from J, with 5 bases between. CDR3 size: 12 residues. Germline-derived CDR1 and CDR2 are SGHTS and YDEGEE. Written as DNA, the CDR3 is TGTGCCAGCAGCTTCACACCAGATACGCAGTATTTT. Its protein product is CASSFTPDTQYF.

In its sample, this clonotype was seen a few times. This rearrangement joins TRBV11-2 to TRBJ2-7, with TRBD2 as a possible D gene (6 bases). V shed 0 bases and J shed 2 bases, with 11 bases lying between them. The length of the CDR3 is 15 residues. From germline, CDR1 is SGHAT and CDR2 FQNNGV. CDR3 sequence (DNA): TGTGCCAGCAGCTTAGACCGGGAGAATACCTACGAGCAGTACTTC. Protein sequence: CASSLDRENTYEQYF. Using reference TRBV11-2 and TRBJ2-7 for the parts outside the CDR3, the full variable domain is EAGVAQSPRYKIIEKRQSVAFWCNPISGHATLYWYQQILGQGPKLLIQFQNNGVVDDSQLPKDRFSAERLKGVDSTLKIQPAKLEDSAVYLCASSLDRENTYEQYFGPGTRLTVT.

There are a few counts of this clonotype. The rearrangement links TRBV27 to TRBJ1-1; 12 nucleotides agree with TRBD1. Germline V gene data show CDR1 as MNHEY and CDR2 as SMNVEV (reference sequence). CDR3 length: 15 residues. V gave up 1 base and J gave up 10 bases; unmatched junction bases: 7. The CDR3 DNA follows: TGTGCCAGCAGTTTATGGGGACAGGGGGCGTCAGTAGCTTTCTTT. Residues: CASSLWGQGASVAFF.

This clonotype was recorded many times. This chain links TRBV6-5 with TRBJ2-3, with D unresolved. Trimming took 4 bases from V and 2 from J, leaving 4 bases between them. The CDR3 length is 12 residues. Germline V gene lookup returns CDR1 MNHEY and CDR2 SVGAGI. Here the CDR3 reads CASSSNTDTQYF. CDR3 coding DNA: TGTGCCAGCAGTTCGAACACAGATACGCAGTATTTT.

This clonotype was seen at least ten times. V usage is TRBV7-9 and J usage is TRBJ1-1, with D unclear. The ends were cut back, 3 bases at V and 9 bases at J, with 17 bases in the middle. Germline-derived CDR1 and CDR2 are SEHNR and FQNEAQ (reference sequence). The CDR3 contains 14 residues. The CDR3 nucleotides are TGTGCCAGCAGCTTTACCGGGCTTACAAGCCAAGCTTTCTTT. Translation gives CASSFTGLTSQAFF.

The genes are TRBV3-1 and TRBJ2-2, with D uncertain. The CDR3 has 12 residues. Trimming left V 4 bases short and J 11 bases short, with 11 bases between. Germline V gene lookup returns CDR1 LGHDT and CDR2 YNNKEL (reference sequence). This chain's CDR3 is CASSPEGGELFF. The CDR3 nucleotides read TGTGCCAGCAGCCCTGAAGGTGGAGAGCTGTTTTTT. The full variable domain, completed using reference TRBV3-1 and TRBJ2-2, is DTAVSQTPKYLVTQMGNDKSIKCEQNLGHDTMYWYKQDSKKFLKIMFSYNNKELIINETVPNRFSPKSPDKAHLNLHINSLELGDSAVYFCASSPEGGELFFGEGSRLTVL.